The 11 T cell receptor beta chains below come from one sample, sequenced in a study of regulatory T cells in long-lasting Graves disease. To make TCR beta libraries, researchers used iRepertoire HTBI primers and Arm-PCR of CDR3 regions. TCRdb processed the multiplex PCR reads anew with MiXCR; each CDR3 protein has one entry. The table lists 450,000 to 700,000 distinct CDR3 sequences, about 13% of them singletons. Time point denoted: newly diagnosed GD, antithyroid drugs for less than 3 months. RNA extracted from PBMCs served as the sequencing template. A further study also used this sample, focusing on T cells in Graves' hyperthyroidism and ophthalmopathy.

The source was peripheral blood mononuclear cells (PBMCs), collected at new diagnosis, from a patient treated with antithyroid drugs. The receptors come from a man aged 25 to 40 with Graves disease.

This clonotype was seen ten or more times. In nucleotides, the CDR3 is TGTGCCAGCAGCTTAGGCCGGGGGGGCGAGCAGTACTTC. Translating it yields CASSLGRGGEQYF. The chain uses TRBV13 and TRBJ2-7; TRBD2 matches at 8 bases. The CDR3 loop spans 13 amino acids. Germline assignment: CDR1 PRHDT and CDR2 FYEKMQ (reference sequence). V was pared by 0 bases and J by 6 bases, with 1 base of the junction left unmatched.

Ten or more counts support this clonotype. This sequence joins TRBV27 and TRBJ1-2; no firm D call. The CDR3 has 14 amino acids. Germline CDR1 is MNHEY and CDR2 is SMNVEV (reference sequence). Between the trimmed V and J ends, which lost 3 bases and 2 bases, there was a span of 10 bases. CDR3 region: CASSFSRRNYGYTF. The CDR3 nucleotides read TGTGCCAGCAGTTTTTCTCGCAGAAACTATGGCTACACCTTC.

This clonotype was counted at least ten times. This rearrangement joins TRBV11-2 to TRBJ2-7; D possibly corresponds to TRBD1 (5 bases). There are 12 residues in the CDR3. Trimming took off 5 bases at V and 2 bases at J, with 7 bases between the two ends. Germline lookup yields CDR1 SGHAT and CDR2 FQNNGV. The chain's CDR3 is CASSPRAYEQYF. The CDR3 DNA is TGTGCCAGCAGCCCCAGGGCCTACGAGCAGTACTTC.

The sample holds many counts of this clonotype. V and J are TRBV7-2 and TRBJ1-5; no definite D call. CDR1 and CDR2 (germline): SGHTA, FQGNSA. This CDR3 contains 15 residues. The germline V and J ends were trimmed by 1 base and 7 bases, with 14 bases remaining between them. Written as DNA, the CDR3 is TGTGCCAGCAGCTTAGGCGGAGCAGGCTTCCAGCCCCAGCATTTT. Translating it yields CASSLGGAGFQPQHF.

This clonotype was seen ten or more times. The chain uses TRBV12-3 or TRBV12-4 and TRBJ1-5; no clear D. V was shortened by 2 bases and J by 5 bases, with 7 bases between the two germline ends. CDR3 length equals 13 residues. The CDR3 DNA is TGTGCCAGCAGTTTAACACCATATCAGCCCCAGCATTTT. It specifies CASSLTPYQPQHF.

This clonotype has just a few counts. This chain joins TRBV6-5 and TRBJ2-1, with a tentative D call TRBD2 (6 bases). Germline lookup yields CDR1 MNHEY and CDR2 SVGAGI. V was cut by 4 bases and J by 0 bases, with 13 bases left in between. The CDR3 length is 16 residues. DNA of the CDR3: TGTGCCAGCAGTTCGGGACTTGGGAGCTCCTACAATGAGCAGTTCTTC. Encoded protein: CASSSGLGSSYNEQFF.

This clonotype was picked up many times. The chain has TRBV5-1 and TRBJ2-1; 8 bases fit TRBD2. CDR1 and CDR2 (germline): SGHRS, YFSETQ. The CDR3 length is 15 residues. Trimming took 1 base from V and 8 from J; bases not matched to a gene: 8. The CDR3 loop reads CASSLMSGRVDEQFF. The CDR3 DNA reads as TGCGCCAGCAGCTTGATGAGCGGGAGAGTCGATGAGCAGTTCTTC.

The chain uses TRBV20-1 and TRBJ2-7; maybe TRBD2 (5 bases). CDR1 is DFQATT, CDR2 SNEGSKA, per germline (reference sequence). Trimming took 4 bases from V and 0 from J, leaving 13 bases between them. There are 14 residues in the CDR3. The chain's CDR3 is CSAKGSSLSYEQYF. CDR3 coding DNA: TGCAGTGCTAAAGGGTCTAGCCTCTCCTACGAGCAGTACTTC.

This clonotype was detected many times. V is TRBV11-2 and J is TRBJ2-1; 13 bases match TRBD2. The CDR3 has 21 amino acids. J was trimmed by 0 bases and V by 2 bases; bases with no gene match: 13. Germline V lookup: CDR1 SGHAT, CDR2 FQNNGV. CDR3 coding DNA: TGTGCCAGCAGCTTAACGGGACTAGCGGGGACAACTTTAAGCTCCTACAATGAGCAGTTCTTC. This gives the protein CASSLTGLAGTTLSSYNEQFF.

This clonotype was recorded at least ten times. This rearrangement joins TRBV6-1 to TRBJ2-7; TRBD2 agrees at 12 bases. CDR1 is MNHNS, CDR2 SASEGT, per germline. The V gene end was trimmed by 5 bases and the J gene end by 0 bases; junction bases not matched to a gene: 8. This CDR3 region has 17 residues. This CDR3 is CASSTPGLAGNSYEQYF. In DNA, the CDR3 is TGTGCCAGCAGTACTCCGGGACTAGCGGGTAACTCCTACGAGCAGTACTTC.

The genes are TRBV18 and TRBJ2-7; D is uncertain. CDR1 and CDR2 from the germline V gene are KGHSH and LQKENI. Between the trimmed V and J ends, which lost 2 bases and 2 bases, there was a span of 10 bases. The CDR3 extends over 14 amino acids. Here the CDR3 reads CASSPGSAAYEQYF. CDR3 DNA: TGTGCCAGCTCACCAGGCAGCGCCGCCTACGAGCAGTACTTC.